Listed below are T cell receptor beta chains from one sample, sequenced in a study of T cell responses to AZD1222 COVID-19 vaccine. The assay was immunoSEQ multiplex PCR, and TCRdb's table has in-frame clones only and misses some. The sample has 70,000 to 90,000 clones; roughly 84% are singletons. The specimen comprised peripheral blood, sampled 28 days after the second AZD1222 dose. These receptors all stem from an adult who received the AZD1222 COVID-19 vaccine. Both conserved end residues are trimmed from each CDR3. For some rows the clone size is stated as once, few or many, or as a class when expanded; others skip it.

clone size,V gene,CDR3 protein
-,TRBV4-1,ASSLPTGSLHYGYT
-,TRBV3-1/TRBV3-2,ASSHRNTIY
-,TRBV7-6,ASSLRQGGNSPLH
-,TRBV4-3,ASSPRSGELF
-,TRBV7-9,ASSPQTGNHYGYT
once,TRBV19,ASSGQGLAEAF
-,TRBV5-4,ASSPWVASQETQY
-,TRBV5-5,ASSLVLGGLNEQF
-,TRBV7-9,ASSPGTGENAPLH
-,TRBV11-1,ASSQRTDTQY
-,TRBV30,AWSKLGGAGETQY
-,TRBV7-6,ASRLEGIYSSPLH
once,TRBV3-1/TRBV3-2,ASSQNGGAPTDTQY
-,TRBV7-9,ASSFGRSYNSPLH
-,TRBV24-1,ATSDGAYEQY
-,TRBV19,ASSSDRGYGYT
-,TRBV6-1,ASSDRSTYGYT
-,TRBV11-2,ASSLTGGWGYT
-,TRBV2,ASSVGYSNQPQH
-,TRBV19,ASSKDLDNYQPQH
-,TRBV2,ASNRNPPGGLADTQY
-,TRBV4-2,ASSQDRGAWDTEAF
few,TRBV27,ASSLWAGTRNTDTQY
-,TRBV29-1,SVSGTASIEQY
-,TRBV30,AWSPGDHGYT
-,TRBV7-9,ASSSGLAGKNTDTQY
-,TRBV6-5,ASSYSGVQPQH
-,TRBV19,ASSSDRDTEAF
-,TRBV10-3,AIRGSGAQETQY
-,TRBV14,ASTGGRGPKSNTGELF
-,TRBV27,ASSSSLVDSPLH
-,TRBV6-5,ASKKSGANVLT
-,TRBV5-4,ASSYTNFDRGRYEQY
-,TRBV7-6,ASSRVDTQY
-,TRBV7-5,VRSLVPWRRPDTQY
-,TRBV5-1,ASSPGQGNSPLH
-,TRBV3-1/TRBV3-2,ASSQTNPGRGARTGELF
-,TRBV7-8,ASRSDSSYEQY
-,TRBV27,ASKPLGAGNTIY
-,TRBV19,ASSTLRGAENTEAF
-,TRBV7-2,ASSPRQGPYEQY
-,TRBV7-2,ASSFGGRGGYT
-,TRBV10-3,AISLTGGNTEAF
-,TRBV3-1/TRBV3-2,ASSQRATENIQY
-,TRBV6-5,ASMGLGSVKYGYT
-,TRBV27,ASSGTGVEGYT
-,TRBV10-2,ASTLGPVSNQPQH
-,TRBV12-3/TRBV12-4,ASTGPYNSPLH
-,TRBV6-4,ASSDSGQNTGELF
once,TRBV11-2,ASSLGWANYGYT
once,TRBV10-3,AISEPGTAGNTIY
-,TRBV7-9,ASSLATSST
-,TRBV6-5,ASSYDGNNSPLH
-,TRBV3-1/TRBV3-2,ASSLNGRNTEAF
once,TRBV9,ASSVLRGRQPQH